This TCR beta chain was sequenced during a study of CD8 T cells in Susac syndrome. Random-hexamer reverse transcription was applied to roughly 0.5 to 1 ug RNA. TCRdb reanalysed the immunoSEQ multiplex PCR reads using MiXCR and keeps one entry per CDR3 protein. The sample records 170,000 or so distinct CDR3 sequences, under 95% being singletons. This CDR3 is built from 14 residues. Per the germline V gene, CDR1 is SGHNT and CDR2 is YENEEA. Trimming shortened V by 2 bases and J by 3 bases, and 11 bases separated the two germline ends. The material sequenced was CD4+ T cells from PBMCs. The clonotype comes from a human donor with Susac syndrome. V usage is TRBV11-3 and J usage is TRBJ2-7, with D tentatively TRBD2 (5 bases). CDR3 sequence (DNA): TGTGCCAGCAGCTTACGGGAAGGGAACTACGAGCAGTACTTC. Residues: CASSLREGNYEQYF.